This is a list of T cell receptor beta chains from one sample in a study of blood T cell repertoires in COVID-19. Only in-frame clones appear in the TCRdb table, and some are missing; sequencing was by immunoSEQ multiplex PCR. The sample lists 95,000 to 100,000 clones, about 90% occurring once. The sample taken for sequencing was peripheral blood. The receptors here all came from a man in his fifties with acute or convalescent COVID-19. Both conserved end residues are part of each CDR3. The order of the fields is D gene, J gene, V gene, clone size, CDR3 protein, CDR3 DNA. The D gene is left open where the match is weak. Size is stated for part of the rows, as once, few or many counts, or as a class when the clone is expanded.

d_gene: -
j_gene: TRBJ1-2
v_gene: TRBV6-5
abundance: -
CDR3aa: CASSFSGLQGYTF
CDR3nt: TGTGCCAGCAGTTTCTCGGGACTACAAGGCTACACCTTC

d_gene: TRBD1
j_gene: TRBJ1-5
v_gene: TRBV27
abundance: -
CDR3aa: CASSSNTGGISNQPQHF
CDR3nt: TGTGCCAGCAGCTCAAATACAGGGGGCATTTCAAATCAGCCCCAGCATTTT

d_gene: TRBD1
j_gene: TRBJ2-5
v_gene: TRBV11-2
abundance: -
CDR3aa: CASSRDRAETQYF
CDR3nt: TGTGCCAGCAGCAGAGACAGGGCGGAGACCCAGTACTTC

d_gene: -
j_gene: TRBJ1-6
v_gene: TRBV6-1
abundance: -
CDR3aa: CASSASSGLLGSPLHF
CDR3nt: TGTGCCAGCAGTGCTTCCTCGGGACTCCTCGGATCACCCCTCCACTTT

d_gene: TRBD1
j_gene: TRBJ1-2
v_gene: TRBV5-1
abundance: -
CDR3aa: CASSLTSGGGYGYTF
CDR3nt: TGCGCCAGCAGCTTAACCTCAGGGGGCGGCTATGGCTACACCTTC

d_gene: -
j_gene: TRBJ2-7
v_gene: TRBV6-6
abundance: -
CDR3aa: CASSYLAANSYEQYF
CDR3nt: TGTGCCAGCAGTTACTTGGCTGCCAACTCCTACGAGCAGTACTTC

d_gene: -
j_gene: TRBJ1-2
v_gene: TRBV12-5
abundance: -
CDR3aa: CASALPGEGGYTF
CDR3nt: TGTGCTAGTGCCCTTCCAGGGGAAGGCGGCTACACCTTC

d_gene: TRBD1
j_gene: TRBJ1-1
v_gene: TRBV7-2
abundance: few
CDR3aa: CASSFTGTGAQVGEAFF
CDR3nt: TGTGCCAGCAGCTTTACCGGGACAGGGGCTCAAGTTGGTGAAGCTTTCTTT

d_gene: TRBD1
j_gene: TRBJ1-4
v_gene: TRBV5-1
abundance: -
CDR3aa: CASSKGQGAGNEKLFF
CDR3nt: TGCGCCAGCAGCAAGGGACAGGGGGCGGGGAATGAAAAACTGTTTTTT

d_gene: -
j_gene: TRBJ1-3
v_gene: TRBV15
abundance: -
CDR3aa: CATSRDGRGSGNTIYF
CDR3nt: TGTGCCACCAGCAGAGATGGCAGGGGCTCTGGAAACACCATATATTTT

d_gene: TRBD1
j_gene: TRBJ1-2
v_gene: TRBV6-1
abundance: once
CDR3aa: CASSEASGQGFYGYTF
CDR3nt: TGTGCCAGCAGTGAAGCCTCGGGACAGGGATTCTATGGCTACACCTTC

d_gene: TRBD2
j_gene: TRBJ2-1
v_gene: TRBV2
abundance: once
CDR3aa: CASTLLAGGNEQFF
CDR3nt: TGTGCCAGCACTCTTCTAGCGGGGGGCAATGAGCAGTTCTTC

d_gene: TRBD1
j_gene: TRBJ1-2
v_gene: TRBV5-4
abundance: -
CDR3aa: CASSVVGQGNGYTF
CDR3nt: TGTGCCAGCAGCGTGGTTGGACAGGGTAATGGCTACACCTTC

d_gene: -
j_gene: TRBJ1-1
v_gene: TRBV5-6
abundance: -
CDR3aa: CASSAPGGGWRNTEAFF
CDR3nt: TGTGCCAGCAGCGCCCCGGGGGGAGGGTGGAGGAACACTGAAGCTTTCTTT

d_gene: -
j_gene: TRBJ1-1
v_gene: TRBV20-1
abundance: -
CDR3aa: CSARDWLEAFF
CDR3nt: TGCAGTGCTAGAGATTGGCTCGAAGCTTTCTTT

d_gene: -
j_gene: TRBJ2-2
v_gene: TRBV9
abundance: -
CDR3aa: CASSPGYTGELFF
CDR3nt: TGTGCCAGCAGCCCAGGGTACACCGGGGAGCTGTTTTTT

d_gene: -
j_gene: TRBJ1-2
v_gene: TRBV3-1/TRBV3-2
abundance: -
CDR3aa: CASSPRPATGPANYGYTF
CDR3nt: TGTGCCAGCAGCCCTCGTCCTGCGACAGGACCCGCTAACTATGGCTACACCTTC

d_gene: -
j_gene: TRBJ1-3
v_gene: TRBV5-1
abundance: -
CDR3aa: CASSLGIATGNTIYF
CDR3nt: TGCGCCAGCAGCTTGGGTATAGCGACTGGAAACACCATATATTTT

d_gene: TRBD1
j_gene: TRBJ1-3
v_gene: TRBV5-1
abundance: -
CDR3aa: CASSRTGDSGNTIYF
CDR3nt: TGCGCCAGCAGCCGGACAGGGGACTCTGGAAACACCATATATTTT

d_gene: -
j_gene: TRBJ2-3
v_gene: TRBV9
abundance: -
CDR3aa: CASSVFAGSTDTQYF
CDR3nt: TGTGCCAGCAGCGTATTTGCAGGGAGCACAGATACGCAGTATTTT

d_gene: -
j_gene: TRBJ1-6
v_gene: TRBV5-1
abundance: once
CDR3aa: CASSLAGGAYNSPLHF
CDR3nt: TGCGCCAGCAGCTTGGCGGGGGGGGCATATAATTCACCCCTCCACTTT

d_gene: -
j_gene: TRBJ1-1
v_gene: TRBV28
abundance: few
CDR3aa: CASSLLQSQAFF
CDR3nt: TGTGCCAGCAGCCTCCTCCAAAGCCAAGCTTTCTTT

d_gene: -
j_gene: TRBJ2-3
v_gene: TRBV5-1
abundance: -
CDR3aa: CASSGGATGDTDTQYF
CDR3nt: TGCGCCAGCAGCGGGGGGGCGACAGGGGATACAGATACGCAGTATTTT

d_gene: -
j_gene: TRBJ1-4
v_gene: TRBV6-2/TRBV6-3
abundance: -
CDR3aa: CASSYPAGGTNEKLFF
CDR3nt: TGTGCCAGCAGTTACCCCGCCGGAGGAACTAATGAAAAACTGTTTTTT

d_gene: -
j_gene: TRBJ1-3
v_gene: TRBV7-9
abundance: -
CDR3aa: CASSPVSASGNTIYF
CDR3nt: TGTGCCAGCAGCCCAGTCAGCGCTTCTGGAAACACCATATATTTT

d_gene: TRBD1
j_gene: TRBJ2-7
v_gene: TRBV6-5
abundance: -
CDR3aa: CASSLDREMYEQYF
CDR3nt: TGTGCCAGCAGTTTGGACAGGGAAATGTACGAGCAGTACTTC

d_gene: TRBD1
j_gene: TRBJ1-5
v_gene: TRBV5-5
abundance: -
CDR3aa: CASSLASGGREPQHF
CDR3nt: TGTGCCAGCAGCTTGGCCTCAGGGGGCAGGGAGCCCCAGCATTTT

d_gene: -
j_gene: TRBJ1-1
v_gene: TRBV6-5
abundance: once
CDR3aa: CASMFGIRGTEAFF
CDR3nt: TGTGCCAGCATGTTCGGGATACGGGGCACTGAAGCTTTCTTT

d_gene: TRBD2
j_gene: TRBJ2-3
v_gene: TRBV7-8
abundance: -
CDR3aa: CASSSGASGLDTQYF
CDR3nt: TGTGCCAGCAGCTCGGGTGCTAGCGGTTTGGATACGCAGTATTTT

d_gene: -
j_gene: TRBJ1-2
v_gene: TRBV6-1
abundance: -
CDR3aa: CASSEDLGRKDGYTF
CDR3nt: TGTGCCAGCAGTGAAGACCTAGGTCGGAAGGATGGCTACACCTTC

d_gene: -
j_gene: TRBJ2-7
v_gene: TRBV19
abundance: -
CDR3aa: CASSPRSGAYEQYF
CDR3nt: TGTGCCAGTAGTCCTCGGTCCGGGGCCTACGAGCAGTACTTC

d_gene: TRBD1
j_gene: TRBJ1-2
v_gene: TRBV6-2/TRBV6-3
abundance: -
CDR3aa: CASSYQGQGAFGYTF
CDR3nt: TGTGCCAGCAGTTACCAAGGGCAGGGGGCCTTTGGCTACACCTTC

d_gene: TRBD1
j_gene: TRBJ1-2
v_gene: TRBV7-2
abundance: -
CDR3aa: CASSPDRGVGYTF
CDR3nt: TGTGCCAGCAGCCCTGACAGGGGGGTTGGCTACACCTTC

d_gene: TRBD1
j_gene: TRBJ2-7
v_gene: TRBV28
abundance: -
CDR3aa: CASSLSGGRYEQYF
CDR3nt: TGTGCCAGCAGTTTATCAGGGGGCAGGTACGAGCAGTACTTC

d_gene: -
j_gene: TRBJ1-5
v_gene: TRBV28
abundance: once
CDR3aa: CASTLAQLNQPQHF
CDR3nt: TGTGCCAGCACCTTGGCACAGCTAAATCAGCCCCAGCATTTT

d_gene: TRBD1
j_gene: TRBJ1-5
v_gene: TRBV19
abundance: once
CDR3aa: CASSIRQGDFNQPQHF
CDR3nt: TGTGCCAGTAGTATTCGGCAGGGGGATTTCAATCAGCCCCAGCATTTT

d_gene: TRBD2
j_gene: TRBJ2-7
v_gene: TRBV2
abundance: -
CDR3aa: CASTPLGEGRRF
CDR3nt: TGTGCCAGCACCCCCCTTGGGGAGGGGAGACGCTTC

d_gene: -
j_gene: TRBJ1-5
v_gene: TRBV28
abundance: -
CDR3aa: CASSQGVNQPQHF
CDR3nt: TGTGCCAGCAGCCAGGGTGTCAATCAGCCCCAGCATTTT

d_gene: TRBD1
j_gene: TRBJ1-5
v_gene: TRBV7-2
abundance: -
CDR3aa: CASSLGAQGHQPQHF
CDR3nt: TGTGCCAGCAGCTTAGGGGCACAGGGGCACCAGCCCCAGCATTTT

d_gene: -
j_gene: TRBJ1-4
v_gene: TRBV7-2
abundance: -
CDR3aa: CASSFGATNEKLFF
CDR3nt: TGTGCCAGCAGCTTTGGGGCGACTAATGAAAAACTGTTTTTT

d_gene: TRBD2
j_gene: TRBJ2-7
v_gene: TRBV12-3/TRBV12-4
abundance: -
CDR3aa: CASTAGGTTEQYF
CDR3nt: TGTGCCAGCACGGCGGGGGGCACAACCGAGCAGTACTTC

d_gene: TRBD2
j_gene: TRBJ2-5
v_gene: TRBV15
abundance: once
CDR3aa: CATSRDLGLAGARQETQYF
CDR3nt: TGTGCCACCAGCAGAGATCTTGGTCTAGCGGGGGCCCGTCAAGAGACCCAGTACTTC

d_gene: TRBD1
j_gene: TRBJ2-5
v_gene: TRBV3-1/TRBV3-2
abundance: -
CDR3aa: CASSLDRGETQYF
CDR3nt: TGTGCCAGCAGCCTGGACAGGGGTGAGACCCAGTACTTC

d_gene: -
j_gene: TRBJ2-7
v_gene: TRBV3-1/TRBV3-2
abundance: -
CDR3aa: CASSPGTIEQYF
CDR3nt: TGTGCCAGCAGCCCCGGGACAATCGAGCAGTACTTC

d_gene: -
j_gene: TRBJ2-3
v_gene: TRBV27
abundance: -
CDR3aa: CASSFLGDTQYF
CDR3nt: TGTGCCAGCAGTTTCCTAGGAGATACGCAGTATTTT

d_gene: -
j_gene: TRBJ1-1
v_gene: TRBV12-3/TRBV12-4
abundance: -
CDR3aa: CASGTRGLAEAFF
CDR3nt: TGTGCCAGCGGTACAAGAGGACTGGCTGAAGCTTTCTTT

d_gene: TRBD2
j_gene: TRBJ2-7
v_gene: TRBV18
abundance: -
CDR3aa: CASSPQSGDHEQYF
CDR3nt: TGTGCCAGCTCACCCCAAAGCGGGGACCACGAGCAGTACTTC

d_gene: -
j_gene: TRBJ2-7
v_gene: TRBV6-5
abundance: -
CDR3aa: CASTYTAGGAYEQYF
CDR3nt: TGTGCCAGCACCTACACGGCAGGAGGGGCCTACGAGCAGTACTTC

d_gene: -
j_gene: TRBJ1-5
v_gene: TRBV30
abundance: -
CDR3aa: CAWSVRGTASNQPQHF
CDR3nt: TGTGCCTGGAGTGTACGGGGAACAGCTAGCAATCAGCCCCAGCATTTT

d_gene: -
j_gene: TRBJ2-2
v_gene: TRBV2
abundance: -
CDR3aa: CASRNQPGDLQSGELFF
CDR3nt: TGTGCCAGTCGTAATCAACCGGGGGACCTTCAATCCGGGGAGCTGTTTTTT

d_gene: -
j_gene: TRBJ1-1
v_gene: TRBV18
abundance: once
CDR3aa: CASSSTGGSEAFF
CDR3nt: TGTGCCAGCTCATCAACCGGGGGGAGTGAAGCTTTCTTT

d_gene: -
j_gene: TRBJ1-6
v_gene: TRBV4-3
abundance: -
CDR3aa: CASSQGSGNSYNSPLHF
CDR3nt: TGCGCCAGCAGCCAAGGTTCGGGTAACTCCTATAATTCACCCCTCCACTTT

d_gene: -
j_gene: TRBJ1-6
v_gene: TRBV5-8
abundance: -
CDR3aa: CASSLAGTSPLHF
CDR3nt: TGTGCCAGCAGCTTGGCAGGAACGTCACCCCTCCACTTT

d_gene: TRBD1
j_gene: TRBJ1-2
v_gene: TRBV7-2
abundance: once
CDR3aa: CASSADRATGYGYTF
CDR3nt: TGTGCCAGCAGCGCGGACAGGGCTACGGGGTATGGCTACACCTTC

d_gene: TRBD1
j_gene: TRBJ2-5
v_gene: TRBV5-4
abundance: -
CDR3aa: CASSPGTAQETQYF
CDR3nt: TGTGCCAGCAGCCCCGGGACAGCTCAAGAGACCCAGTACTTC